One sample yielded the 15 T cell receptor beta chains listed below, sequenced in a study of long-term antiretroviral therapy in people with HIV. Survey level was the resolution at which the v3.0 immunoSEQ assay ran. Assay used: immunoSEQ multiplex PCR; TCRdb lists only in-frame clones, some missing. Of about 21,000 clones in the sample, around nine tenths were seen once. The specimen comprised unsorted PBMCs, sampled 0.2 years before starting antiretroviral therapy. The origin of the receptors is a man between 18 and 29 years old with HIV.

V and J are TRBV6-5 and TRBJ2-3, with D unresolved. The V gene lost 6 bases and the J gene lost 2 bases, with 3 bases spanning the gap. The CDR3 has 11 amino acids. Per germline, CDR1 MNHEY and CDR2 SVGAGI. The CDR3 nucleotides read TGTGCCAGCAGAACCACAGATACGCAGTATTTT. It is translated as CASRTTDTQYF.

This chain connects TRBV5-1 to TRBJ1-5; TRBD1 matches 9 bases. Germline CDR1 and CDR2: SGHRS and YFSETQ. The length of the CDR3 is 13 residues. With V trimmed by 3 bases and J by 5 bases, 0 bases remained unmatched. The CDR3 here is CASSWTGDQPQHF. The CDR3, as DNA: TGCGCCAGCAGCTGGACAGGGGATCAGCCCCAGCATTTT.

This chain links TRBV13 with TRBJ2-3, with D perhaps matching TRBD1 or TRBD2 (6 bases each). The CDR3 extends over 14 amino acids. Trimming shortened V by 2 bases and J by 5 bases, and 11 bases separated the two germline ends. From germline, CDR1 is PRHDT and CDR2 FYEKMQ (reference sequence). Here the CDR3 DNA reads TGTGCCAGCAGCTTATCGGGGGCCGGAGATACGCAGTATTTT. Protein product: CASSLSGAGDTQYF.

The J gene is TRBJ2-5, the V gene TRBV11-2; the match to TRBD2 covers 10 bases. The CDR3 totals 15 residues. V gave up 8 bases and J gave up 2 bases; unmatched junction bases: 8. Germline V gene data show CDR1 as SGHAT and CDR2 as FQNNGV. CDR3 protein: CASGTSGTAQETQYF. In DNA, the CDR3 is TGTGCCAGCGGAACTAGCGGGACGGCGCAAGAGACCCAGTACTTC. Variable domain in full (rest from reference TRBV11-2 and TRBJ2-5): EAGVAQSPRYKIIEKRQSVAFWCNPISGHATLYWYQQILGQGPKLLIQFQNNGVVDDSQLPKDRFSAERLKGVDSTLKIQPAKLEDSAVYLCASGTSGTAQETQYFGPGTRLLVL.

The rearrangement joins TRBV5-1 to TRBJ2-1, with D maybe TRBD1 (5 bases). The V end lost 0 bases, the J end lost 6 bases, and 13 bases lay between the germline ends. This CDR3 region has 15 residues. CDR1 and CDR2 (germline): SGHRS, YFSETQ. CDR3: CASSLGQGRRNEQFF. CDR3 sequence (DNA): TGCGCCAGCAGCTTGGGCCAGGGAAGACGCAATGAGCAGTTCTTC.

The V gene is TRBV25-1, the J gene TRBJ1-1; TRBD1 matches 8 bases. The CDR3 is 14 amino acids. V lost 7 bases to trimming and J lost 4 bases; unmatched junction nucleotides: 8. Germline CDR1 is MGHDK and CDR2 is SYGVNS. The CDR3 DNA follows: TGTGCCAGCACACCGTCGGACAGGGCCACTGAAGCTTTCTTT. It yields the protein CASTPSDRATEAFF.

V usage is TRBV28 and J usage is TRBJ1-5; TRBD1 is a possible D gene (5 bases). The CDR3 is made up of 15 amino acids. V lost 10 bases to trimming and J lost 4 bases, with 20 bases between them. Germline V gene sequence: CDR1 MDHEN, CDR2 SYDVKM. This CDR3 reads CATLRHGQFNQPQHF. CDR3 DNA sequence: TGTGCCACCTTAAGGCACGGACAATTTAATCAGCCCCAGCATTTT.

The V call is TRBV2, the J call TRBJ2-5; 12 bases align to TRBD2. After removal of 7 bases from V and 7 bases from J, the junction contained 16 bases not matched to a gene. CDR1 and CDR2 from the germline V gene are SNHLY and FYNNEI. The CDR3 has 17 residues. CDR3 sequence: CASTKGTSGWLTTTQYF. DNA of the CDR3: TGTGCCAGCACTAAAGGGACTAGCGGGTGGTTAACGACGACCCAGTACTTC.

V and J are TRBV5-1 and TRBJ1-2; no clear D. Germline loops: CDR1 SGHRS, CDR2 YFSETQ. The CDR3 is made up of 14 amino acids. V was trimmed by 1 base and J by 5 bases, leaving 12 bases between them. The CDR3 here is CASSLRWNTYGYTF. Here the CDR3 DNA reads TGCGCCAGCAGCTTGCGGTGGAATACTTATGGCTACACCTTC.

This clone was seen only a few times. V and J are TRBV11-2 and TRBJ2-2; a weak D match, TRBD2 (5 bases). Trimming pared 2 bases from V and 5 bases from J, leaving 9 bases between. The CDR3 sequence is 14 residues long. The germline CDR1 and CDR2 sequences are SGHAT and FQNNGV. CDR3 DNA sequence: TGTGCCAGCAGCTTAATCGGGAAAACCGGGGAGCTGTTTTTT. This encodes CASSLIGKTGELFF.

This clone was found a few times. The V call is TRBV7-9, the J call TRBJ1-1, with 10 bases identical to TRBD1. J lost 3 bases, V lost 5 bases, and 6 bases had no gene match. Germline lookup yields CDR1 SEHNR and CDR2 FQNEAQ (reference sequence). The CDR3 contains 15 residues. The CDR3 sequence is CASSARTGGDTEAFF. The CDR3 bases are TGTGCCAGCAGCGCCCGGACAGGGGGGGACACTGAAGCTTTCTTT.

The rearrangement uses TRBV9 and TRBJ1-4, with no clear D. Trimming pared 2 bases from V and 0 bases from J, leaving 11 bases between. The CDR3 is made up of 16 amino acids. CDR1 is SGDLS, CDR2 YYNGEE, per germline. CDR3 coding DNA: TGTGCCAGCAGCGTCAGCCCGGTGGCAACTAATGAAAAACTGTTTTTT. It codes for CASSVSPVATNEKLFF.

The rearrangement joins TRBV18 to TRBJ2-5; possible D gene TRBD2, 6 bases. The V end lost 2 bases, the J end lost 4 bases, and 8 bases lay between the germline ends. The CDR3 loop spans 13 amino acids. Germline CDR1 and CDR2: KGHSH and LQKENI. The CDR3 DNA reads as TGTGCCAGCTCACCAGGAGCGGGAGAGACCCAGTACTTC. It specifies CASSPGAGETQYF.

This chain uses TRBV13 with TRBJ2-2; TRBD2 matches at 7 bases. J was trimmed by 7 bases and V by 4 bases; bases with no gene match: 3. CDR1 and CDR2 (germline): PRHDT, FYEKMQ (reference sequence). The CDR3 totals 13 residues. The CDR3 coding sequence is TGTGCCAGCAGCTCAAGCGGGGTCGGGGAGCTGTTTTTT. Residues: CASSSSGVGELFF. Combining the CDR3 with reference TRBV13 and TRBJ2-2 gives the whole variable domain AAGVIQSPRHLIKEKRETATLKCYPIPRHDTVYWYQQGPGQDPQFLISFYEKMQSDKGSIPDRFSAQQFSDYHSELNMSSLELGDSALYFCASSSSGVGELFFGEGSRLTVL.

The rearrangement uses TRBV30 and TRBJ1-1, with TRBD1 matching over 12 bases. This CDR3 contains 15 residues. CDR1 GTSNPN and CDR2 SVGIG come from the germline V gene (reference sequence). V dropped 6 bases and J dropped 1; count of bases not matched to a gene: 6. CDR3 bases: TGTGCCTGCCGGGACAGGGGGCTCGGGAACACTGAAGCTTTCTTT. This sequence encodes CACRDRGLGNTEAFF.